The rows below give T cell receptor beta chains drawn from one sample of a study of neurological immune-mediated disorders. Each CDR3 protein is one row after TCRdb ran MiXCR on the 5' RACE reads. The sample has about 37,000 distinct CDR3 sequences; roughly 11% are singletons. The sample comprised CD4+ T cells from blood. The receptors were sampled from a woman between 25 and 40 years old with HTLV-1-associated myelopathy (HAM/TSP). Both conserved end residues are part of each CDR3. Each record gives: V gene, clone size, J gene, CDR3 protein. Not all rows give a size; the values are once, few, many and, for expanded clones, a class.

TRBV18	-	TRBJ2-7	CATTDRIYEQYF
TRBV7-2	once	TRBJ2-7	CASSFYICSARDRAYEQYF
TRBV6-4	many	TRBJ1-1	CASSETGLVGEAFF
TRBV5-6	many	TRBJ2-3	CASSLAGTDRQYF
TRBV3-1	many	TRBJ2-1	CASSQGGRGPYNEQFF
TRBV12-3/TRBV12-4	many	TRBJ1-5	CASSLAAGYQPQHF
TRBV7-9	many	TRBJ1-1	CASARGTEAFF
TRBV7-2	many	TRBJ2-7	CASSLVGSSYEQYF
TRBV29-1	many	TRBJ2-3	CSGGPADTQYF
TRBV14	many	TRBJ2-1	CASSQSSGGYNEQFF
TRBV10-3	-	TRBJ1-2	CAISGNLPGKGGSDCGYTF
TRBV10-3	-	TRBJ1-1	CAISTTGAMNTEAFF
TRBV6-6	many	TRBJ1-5	CASSYDSYSNQPQHF
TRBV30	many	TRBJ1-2	CAWSPGGNYGYTF
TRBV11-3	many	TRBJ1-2	CASSYSRDRGHGYTF
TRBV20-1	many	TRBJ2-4	CSARDKFSGLKNIQYF
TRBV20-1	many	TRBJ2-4	CSARVGGKNIQYF
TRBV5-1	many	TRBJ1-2	CASSLGPETYGYTF
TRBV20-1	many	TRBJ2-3	CSAPSGGRGDTQYF
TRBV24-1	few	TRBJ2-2	CATEQLAGDHTGELFF
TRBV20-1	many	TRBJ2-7	CSALIQGLDGDSSYEQYF
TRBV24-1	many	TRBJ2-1	CATSAWGQGANEQFF
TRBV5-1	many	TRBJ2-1	CASSLAVLAGDNHNEQFF
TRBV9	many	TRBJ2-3	CASSPLPSWDTQYF